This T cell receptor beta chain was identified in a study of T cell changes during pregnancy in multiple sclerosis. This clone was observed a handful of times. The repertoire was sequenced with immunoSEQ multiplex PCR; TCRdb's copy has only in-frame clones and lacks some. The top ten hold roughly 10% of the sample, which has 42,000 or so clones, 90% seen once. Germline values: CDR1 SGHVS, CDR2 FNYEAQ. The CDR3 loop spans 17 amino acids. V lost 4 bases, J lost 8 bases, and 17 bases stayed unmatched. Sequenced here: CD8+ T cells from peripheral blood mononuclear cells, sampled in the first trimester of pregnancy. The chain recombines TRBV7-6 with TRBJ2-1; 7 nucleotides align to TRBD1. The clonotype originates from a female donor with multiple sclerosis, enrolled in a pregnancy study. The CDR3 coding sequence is TGTGCCAGCAGCTCCCGACGTACAGGGGATCGGGTCGATGAGCAGTTCTTC. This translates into CASSSRRTGDRVDEQFF.